Sequencing of this T cell receptor beta chain was carried out in a study of blood T cells in healthy people across ages. The V and J ends lost 2 bases and 2 bases, in that order; junction bases with no gene match: 3. CDR1 is SGHDN, CDR2 FVKESK, per germline. This CDR3 spans 15 amino acids. Primed by a sample-barcoded 5' primer and a J-beta primer mix, a second PCR proceeded for about 7 to 12 cycles. TCRdb used MiXCR to reprocess the 5' RACE reads, holding one entry per CDR3 protein. This sample has 550,000 to 750,000 distinct CDR3 sequences, with around 20% found just once. As concerns this clonotype: In this CDR3 the conserved last residue, phenylalanine or tryptophan, is missing, so a read error is likely.

This TCR was recovered from a man in his sixties or seventies in good health. The source material was blood. The rearrangement joins TRBV14 to TRBJ2-3; 8 bases map to TRBD2. This chain's CDR3 is CASSQTSGYTDTQYS. In DNA form, the CDR3 reads TGTGCCAGCAGCCAAACTAGCGGTTACACAGATACGCAGTATTCT.